The subject of this entry is one T cell receptor (beta chain). The clone's antigen remains unknown. No base-level quality is on record; no much larger clone is a single base apart. In total, roughly 670 healthy bone marrow donors made up the cohort. Cohort members were all nominally healthy when sampled, although unrecorded immune exposures were likely present. The donor was CMV seropositive and belonged to the group of more than 250 seropositive cohort members. Every donor gave a peripheral blood sample, and the peripheral blood mononuclear cells from that sample were used for TCR beta sequencing. Genomic DNA extraction from the blood cell samples was performed with the Qiagen DNeasy Blood Extraction Kit. The library relied on the immunoSEQ multiplex PCR assay. A mixture of 60 forward primers for TCR Vbeta segments and 13 reverse primers for TCR Jbeta segments was used in the multiplex PCR. The CDR3 region of rearranged TCR beta genes was amplified from genomic DNA by a multiplex PCR assay. The amplified TCR beta libraries were sequenced on the Illumina HiSeq System as 87-base-pair reads. Concerning the study's data processing: In a later analysis, 80 million or so unique TCR beta chains were counted across the approximately 640 repertoires, and some 10 million of these chains were shared by at least two donors. To remove PCR and sequencing errors, raw reads were error-corrected and collapsed into unique sequences using a nearest-neighbor algorithm that merged closely related sequences. V, D and J gene segments were assigned by aligning CDR3 sequences to IMGT reference sequences. Each retained sequence needed at least a six-nucleotide match to both a V gene segment and a J gene segment. Rearrangements were classified as productive when the CDR3 lacked stop codons and remained in frame with V and J, and all other rearrangements were classified as non-productive. Following IMGT convention, CDR3 was defined as the stretch from the second conserved V-encoded cysteine to the conserved J-encoded phenylalanine. In an earlier analysis of approximately 590 of the donors, sequences lacking an unambiguous match to a single V gene segment were excluded. An earlier analysis of fewer than 650 of the donors classified V segments as functional when productive rearrangements were above 56.7% and as segregating when the standard deviation between donors was above 5%. A statistical classification framework was built for diagnosing cytomegalovirus status from the catalog of TCR beta chain sequences. A later analysis assigned V and J genes by comparing TCR nucleotide sequences with IMGT/GENE-DB human TR gene sequences. Using the TCRdist pipeline, a later analysis assigned CDR3 sequences along with most-parsimonious VDJ recombination scenarios. In a later analysis, each TCR beta chain was defined by its CDR3 amino acid sequence together with its V-gene family, and reads without a unique V-gene family were excluded. To address suspected cross-contamination and a sequencing artifact, a later analysis removed a few hundred highly shared, low-generation-probability nucleotide sequences. In a later analysis, a clonal expansion index was calculated for each public chain from normalized within-repertoire ranks of inferred template counts. Generation probabilities in a later analysis came from a VDJ recombination model fitted to out-of-frame rearrangements, and those results were checked against IGoR. In a later analysis, TCR-TCR, TCR-HLA and TCR-CMV co-occurrence was scored with hypergeometric tests, and a repertoire-size bias correction was applied to TCR pairs. A later analysis estimated false discovery rates by permuting HLA or CMV assignments 20 times. In a later analysis, co-occurring TCRs were grouped using DBSCAN, with TCRdist sequence similarity added in when clustering inside HLA-allele-positive subsets. For co-occurrence clustering, repertoires with fewer than 30,000 or more than 120,000 public chains were excluded, along with roughly 5 repertoires with anomalous nucleotide sharing. TCRdb provides this immuneACCESS table in a form limited to in-frame rearrangements. Some clones are lacking; in checked studies, under half of them reflect an unresolved V gene, and why the rest are absent is not known. The DNA gave D and trimming, while V, J and clone size come from that table. Present in this sample are around 29,000 clones, roughly 66% of which were seen just once. The top ten constitute roughly 42% of the sample.

From its cysteine to its phenylalanine, the CDR3 spans 14 amino acids. The CDR3 DNA has 42 bases and is translated from base 1. V ends up 3 bases short and J 1 base short, with an unmatched junction base count of 1. The germline V gene encodes CDR1 MNHEY and CDR2 SMNVEV (reference sequence). The source of the sample is a study of cytomegalovirus exposure and HLA in healthy donors (dated by TCRdb to the late 2010s). Turning to the overall study: An earlier analysis of several hundred of the donors reported under 300 Gb of sequence data and 95 million to 120 million unique TCR beta sequences obtained from about 170 million T cells. Rather than drawing on any new phenotypic data, the later analysis identified candidate immune exposures from TCR beta sequences and the way those sequences occurred across donors. In an earlier analysis of 587 of the donors, high-throughput TCR beta sequencing was used to judge whether each TCR beta V gene segment behaved as functional or pseudogenic. In a later genetic analysis, genome-wide SNP genotypes for about three fifths of the 666 donors were used, and that subset was treated as a discovery cohort. A later analysis re-examined previously published TCR beta repertoires from several hundred donors and added high-resolution HLA genotyping to investigate patterns of TCR occurrence. HLA typing included class I and class II loci at four-digit resolution. Donor age, sex, ethnicity and CMV serostatus were collected together with the repertoire data. Along with the 666-subject first cohort, a separate validation cohort of 120 different subjects was used. Using immunosequencing, the study profiled T cell repertoires from some 670 subjects and related those repertoires to cytomegalovirus serostatus. Among about 360 genotyped donors of the cohort, an average of approximately 240,000 unique TCR beta nucleotide sequences were sequenced per donor, about a sixth of them non-productive. Among the approximately 400 genotyped donors, around 81% belonged to the genetic ancestry cluster associated with self-reported Caucasian donors. Typing coverage differed by locus: A, B, C, DRB1 and DQB1 were typed in roughly 629-640 donors, DQA1 in about 550, DPA1 in around 580, and DPB1 in 450 to 490. High-throughput TCR immunosequencing, statistical association of individual TCRs with disease status, and machine learning were combined to predict cytomegalovirus infection status. All discovery cohort repertoires had been generated using a single sequencing platform. An early release that covered about 600 HLA-typed donors contained around 330 gigabases of sequencing data and 70 million to 100 million unique TCR sequences. The study aimed to test whether signatures of past pathogen exposure could be identified by cataloging public T cell receptors. Four to six DR-DQ haplotypes were handled as single units for association and clustering, since linkage in the cohort was strong.

The investigation overall reported the following: In this cohort, only TCR beta chains were sequenced, and detectable features were limited by the absence of alpha or paired-chain data. Compared with the 666-donor mean, donors in an Asian-associated ancestry cluster had fewer N-insertions in productive TCRs, according to a later genetic analysis. In a later analysis, HLA-associated TCR beta chains were found to be more clonally expanded and to have lower generation probabilities than equally common non-associated chains. HLA typing was unavailable for some donors at each locus, so association tests used only the typed subset. When HLA alleles, especially DR and DQ, strongly co-occurred, TCR associations were difficult to assign to individual alleles. In vitro tests confirmed that a few of the cytomegalovirus-associated TCR beta chains recognize cytomegalovirus antigens. In a later analysis, the rate of TCR association differed among HLA loci, with DRB1 alleles having the most associated TCRs and HLA-C alleles having the fewest. In a later analysis, most CMV-associated TCR beta chains were found to appear HLA-restricted, with HLA associations seemingly driven largely by CMV exposure. The only immune exposure information available for the cohort was CMV serostatus. According to a later analysis, parvovirus B19, influenza, CMV and Epstein-Barr virus appeared linked to several top co-occurrence clusters. An earlier analysis of approximately 500 of the donors showed that most TCR beta V segments appeared in productive rearrangements either about 87% or about 30% of the time, which broadly matched IMGT annotations. A total of about 150 TCR beta chains were listed by the study as associated with cytomegalovirus. The earlier analysis of fewer than 750 of the donors excluded roughly 16 rarely observed V segments, including chromosome 9 orphons, because counts were too low. A further reported finding was that TCR beta sequences accurately predicted the HLA-A and HLA-B alleles for most subjects in the first cohort. A cluster of highly shared sequence variants was judged likely to be a technical artifact of the sequencing pipeline. In a later analysis, more than 15,000 TCR beta sequences were associated with specific HLA alleles at a false discovery rate of 0.05. V-gene and J-gene trimming of TCR beta chains was associated with a missense DCLRE1C variant in a later genetic analysis, and the association was replicated in an independent cohort. The presence/absence analyses assumed that sequencing depth was roughly uniform across donors, and that assumption may not be true. Because the 87-base-pair reads could not distinguish some IMGT-functional V segments, including TRBV6-2 and TRBV6-3, those segments were excluded. The authors suggested that the approach could potentially be extended to other disease states and immunological phenotypes. Linkage disequilibrium might explain the correlated functional status among segregating V segments, but an unknown experimental factor could not be ruled out. The classifier was reported to diagnose cytomegalovirus status with high specificity and sensitivity in both the original and validation cohorts. Across donors, most TCR sequences were observed very rarely, whereas some public TCRs were present in many individuals.

The sequencing sample was made of PBMCs. The sequence was collected from a male donor in good health and CMV-seropositive. This sequence uses TRBV27 and TRBJ2-3, with TRBD1 identical over 7 junction bases. The sequence in DNA is TGTGCCAGCAGTTTGGGGACAGGCACAGATACGCAGTATTTT. Its translation reads: CASSLGTGTDTQYF.